This T cell receptor (beta chain) was profiled in a study of early T cells in non-severe SARS-CoV-2 infection. About the study: Bulk RNA taken from unsorted whole blood was sequenced, leaving chains unpaired.

Per the germline V gene, CDR1 is MDHEN and CDR2 is SYDVKM. The CDR3 has 14 amino acids. Trimming removed 6 bases from V and 7 bases from J; junction bases left unmatched: 12. Attachment of unique molecular identifiers was made to individual cDNA molecules. TCRdb redid the calling of the 5' RACE reads with MiXCR, one entry per CDR3 protein. The top ten hold 1.3% of the sample, which has roughly 70,000 distinct CDR3 sequences, around 13% seen once. The rearrangement joins TRBV28 to TRBJ2-7; 7 nucleotides align to TRBD1. The sample taken for sequencing was whole blood. This TCR was recovered from an adult who was a healthcare worker with PCR-confirmed SARS-CoV-2 infection or an uninfected control (not recorded which). In DNA, the CDR3 is TGTGCCAGCAGAATAAGAGGGGGCTCGTGGGAGCAGTACTTC. This gives the protein CASRIRGGSWEQYF.